The clone carrying this T cell receptor (beta chain) was counted at least ten times. The ends were cut back, 0 bases at V and 5 bases at J, with 13 bases in the middle. The CDR3 is made up of 14 amino acids. Germline V gene data show CDR1 as DFQATT and CDR2 as SNEGSKA (reference sequence). In the source study's methods: Samples contained a median of roughly 100,000 TCRs, with a range of 23,224 to 690,600. TCRdb ran MiXCR on the RACE reads and lists one entry per CDR3 protein. These V and J calls derive from TCRdb rather than the authors' analysis. The data contain about 84,000 distinct CDR3 sequences, around 9.6% of them seen just once; the ten biggest clones take up 2% to 3%. This record belongs to a study of human T cells and chemical hapten exposure. Whole-study context: Readings were taken at 6 days from patch tests that had applied 0.01% DPC to the upper back.

Time point meaning: patch test 2, 6 weeks after DPC sensitization. Treatment specified: therapeutic diphenylcyclopropenone sensitization with weekly scalp DPC. Alopecia patients deemed DPC-suitable, aged 18 to 70, excluding pregnancy. Sequenced here: whole blood, sampled in connection with sensitization to the hapten diphenylcyclopropenone (DPC). The source is a woman aged 25 to 39 with alopecia areata. Some clones in this sample may be carry-over from other donors' samples. The chain couples TRBV20-1 to TRBJ1-2; D is unclear. The CDR3 is CSARDPGSRYGYTF. The CDR3 coding sequence is TGCAGTGCTAGAGATCCGGGGTCTCGGTATGGCTACACCTTC.